The clone carrying this T cell receptor (beta chain) was found many times. The entry originates in a study of CD8 T cells in ankylosing spondylitis. From the 5' RACE reads, TCRdb called clonotypes with MiXCR, one entry per CDR3 protein. The data contain 100,000 to 150,000 distinct CDR3 sequences, roughly an eighth of them singletons. Sequenced input: blood, either unsorted or a sorted T cell fraction (not recorded which). The sequence derives from a female donor with ankylosing spondylitis or in good health (not recorded which).

The CDR3 sequence: CASSYGQGRGYTF. CDR3 DNA: TGTGCCAGCAGTTACGGACAGGGTCGAGGCTACACCTTC. The rearrangement links TRBV6-5 to TRBJ1-2, with 8 bases that match TRBD1. V was pared by 2 bases and J by 8 bases, with 4 bases of the junction left unmatched. Germline V gives CDR1 MNHEY, CDR2 SVGAGI. The CDR3 covers 13 residues.